This T cell receptor beta chain originates from a study of cytomegalovirus exposure and HLA in healthy donors. It was with 60 Vbeta and 13 Jbeta primers that the PCR ran. Profiled with immunoSEQ multiplex PCR; TCRdb holds only in-frame clones, not every one. The sample contains roughly 120,000 clones, around 73% of which appear only once. The CDR3 consists of 15 residues. Germline CDR1 reads SEHNR; CDR2 reads FQNEAQ (reference sequence). Trimming took off 5 bases at V and 1 base at J, with 14 bases between the two ends. With respect to this clone: Antigen specificity is unknown.

Study-level results: A later analysis showed TCR association rates differing by HLA locus, peaking at DRB1 and lowest at HLA-C. According to reports, the classifier identified cytomegalovirus status with high specificity and sensitivity.

What was sequenced was PBMCs. This rearrangement joins TRBV7-9 to TRBJ1-1, with D maybe TRBD1 (5 bases). This TCR was sampled from a man between 60 and 70 years old in good health and CMV-seropositive. CDR3 nucleotides: TGTGCCAGCAGCACCCGGGCTAGGGGGAACACTGAAGCTTTCTTT. This sequence encodes CASSTRARGNTEAFF.